The present TCR beta chain was sequenced within a study of regulatory T cells in long-lasting Graves disease. This clonotype was picked up many times. V was pared by 2 bases and J by 1 base, with 6 bases of the junction left unmatched. The germline V gene has CDR1 SGHVS and CDR2 FNYEAQ. The CDR3 runs 16 residues. Time point in this sample: newly diagnosed GD, antithyroid drugs for less than 3 months. The TCR library was made from RNA extracted from PBMCs. In building TCR beta libraries, iRepertoire HTBI primers were used together with Arm-PCR of CDR3 regions. MiXCR, applied by TCRdb to the multiplex PCR reads, yields one record per CDR3 protein. Altogether over 500,000 distinct CDR3 sequences are present, roughly 16% being singletons, with the ten largest covering about 12%. These same records also appear under a second study, on T cells in Graves' hyperthyroidism and ophthalmopathy. That work states: Graves' hyperthyroidism was deemed stable given no ophthalmopathy progression within 18 months. Hyperthyroidism in the patients, aged 18 to 65, was newly diagnosed and under 2 months in duration. During a first-round RT-PCR of the TCR CDR3, the HTBI primer set was used. Most thyroid clonotypes with frequency above 0.001 were detected in blood.

The sequenced sample was peripheral blood mononuclear cells (PBMCs), obtained at new diagnosis, from a patient treated with antithyroid drugs. The origin of this receptor is a man aged 18 to 29 with Graves disease. This chain connects TRBV7-6 to TRBJ2-5; 8 bases map to TRBD2. For the CDR3, the DNA is TGTGCCAGCAGCTTAAGCACGGGAGGGCCCCAAGAGACCCAGTACTTC. This codes for CASSLSTGGPQETQYF. The variable domain in full, completed from reference TRBV7-6 and TRBJ2-5, reads GAGVSQSPRYKVTKRGQDVALRCDPISGHVSLYWYRQALGQGPEFLTYFNYEAQQDKSGLPNDRFSAERPEGSISTLTIQRTEQRDSAMYRCASSLSTGGPQETQYFGPGTRLLVL.